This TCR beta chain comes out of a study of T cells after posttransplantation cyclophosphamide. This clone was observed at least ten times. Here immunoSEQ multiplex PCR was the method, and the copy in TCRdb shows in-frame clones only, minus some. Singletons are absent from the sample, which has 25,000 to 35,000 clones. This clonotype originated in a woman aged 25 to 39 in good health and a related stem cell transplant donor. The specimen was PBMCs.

CDR3 residues: CASSLRTEAFF. The CDR3 DNA reads as TGTGCCAGCAGTTTAAGGACTGAAGCTTTCTTT. The V call is TRBV12-3 or TRBV12-4, the J call TRBJ1-1; D gene uncertain. CDR3 length: 11 amino acids. Trimming took off 2 bases at V and 5 bases at J, with 3 bases between the two ends.